Listed below are T cell receptor beta chains from one sample, sequenced in a study of cytomegalovirus exposure and HLA in healthy donors. Libraries were prepared by immunoSEQ multiplex PCR; TCRdb keeps only in-frame clonotypes and omits some of them. Among about 130,000 clones listed, roughly nine tenths were seen once. The sequenced sample was PBMCs. Receptor source: a woman aged 18-29 years in good health and CMV-seropositive. CDR3s include the opening cysteine and the closing phenylalanine or tryptophan. Each record gives: D gene, J gene, clone size, V gene, CDR3 DNA, CDR3 protein. The D gene is left open where the match is weak. Size is stated for part of the rows, as once, few or many counts, or as a class when the clone is expanded.

>NA|TRBJ2-4|NA|TRBV5-4
TGTGCCAGCAGCGACAGGTTCAAAAACATTCAGTACTTC
CASSDRFKNIQYF
>NA|TRBJ2-5|NA|TRBV10-3
TGTGCCATCAGTGAACAGCCACTTGCCTCCCAAGAGACCCAGTACTTC
CAISEQPLASQETQYF
>TRBD2|TRBJ2-5|NA|TRBV5-8
TGTGCCAGCAGGATAAGCGGGGGAGAGACCCAGTACTTC
CASRISGGETQYF
>NA|TRBJ2-2|NA|TRBV30
TGTGCCTGGACTGCGTCCGGGGAGCTGTTTTTT
CAWTASGELFF
>TRBD2|TRBJ2-3|once|TRBV4-1
TGCGCCAGCAGCCAAGATAGGGGACTAGCGGGGGGCCGGGATACGCAGTATTTT
CASSQDRGLAGGRDTQYF
>TRBD1|TRBJ2-7|once|TRBV9
TGTGCCAGCAGCGGCCGGGACAGGGGTGTGCAGTACTTC
CASSGRDRGVQYF
>TRBD1|TRBJ1-6|NA|TRBV7-2
TGTGCCAGCAGCCTCGAGACAGGGGGCTATAATTCACCCCTCCACTTT
CASSLETGGYNSPLHF
>TRBD1|TRBJ1-2|NA|TRBV5-4
TGTGCCAGCAGCGGAGAGACAGGGAACTATGGCTACACCTTC
CASSGETGNYGYTF
>NA|TRBJ2-1|NA|TRBV9
TGTGCCAGCAGCGCCACAGGGTCCTACAATGAGCAGTTCTTC
CASSATGSYNEQFF
>NA|TRBJ2-5|NA|TRBV30
TGTGCCTGGAGTTCAACGTCTAGCCAAGAGACCCAGTACTTC
CAWSSTSSQETQYF
>NA|TRBJ1-5|NA|TRBV4-1
TGCGCCAGCAGCCATCGTAGCAATCAGCCCCAGCATTTT
CASSHRSNQPQHF
>TRBD1|TRBJ2-5|once|TRBV28
TGTGCCAGCTTTTCCCACCGGGACAGACAACAAGAGACCCAGTACTTC
CASFSHRDRQQETQYF
>NA|TRBJ1-4|NA|TRBV9
TGTGCCAGCAGCGTAGATATAGGGGGAGATGAAAAACTGTTTTTT
CASSVDIGGDEKLFF
>NA|TRBJ2-7|NA|TRBV7-3
TGTGCCAGCAGCCCCGGAGGTTTGGGCTACGAGCAGTACTTC
CASSPGGLGYEQYF
>TRBD1|TRBJ2-3|NA|TRBV7-9
TGTGCCAGCAGCTTAGGGGACAGGGAAACAGATACGCAGTATTTT
CASSLGDRETDTQYF
>NA|TRBJ1-6|NA|TRBV19
TGTGCCAGTAGTATACCGGCAGGGGATAATTCACCCCTCCACTTT
CASSIPAGDNSPLHF
>NA|TRBJ1-4|NA|TRBV21-1
TGTGCCAGCAGCAAAGCGACCGGACAGCCAAAACTGTTTTTT
CASSKATGQPKLFF
>TRBD1|TRBJ2-7|NA|TRBV5-6
TGTGCCAGCAGCGCCCGCGGGACAGGCCGCTACGAGCAGTACTTC
CASSARGTGRYEQYF
>TRBD2|TRBJ2-3|NA|TRBV4-2
TGTGCCAGCAGCCAAGATTCAGCGGGGCCTATCACAGATACGCAGTATTTT
CASSQDSAGPITDTQYF
>NA|TRBJ1-3|once|TRBV10-3
TGTGCCTCCAGGAGCAGGGCCCGGTCGGCTGGAAACACCATATATTTT
CASRSRARSAGNTIYF
>TRBD2|TRBJ2-3|NA|TRBV19
TGTGCCAGTAGTCCCTTAGCGGGGATAGATACGCAGTATTTT
CASSPLAGIDTQYF
>TRBD1|TRBJ1-2|once|TRBV7-2
TGTGCCAGCAACCCACAACAGGGGGATACTAACTATGGCTACACCTTC
CASNPQQGDTNYGYTF
>NA|TRBJ1-1|NA|TRBV19
TGTGCCAGTAGTCACTTGAACACTGAAGCTTTCTTT
CASSHLNTEAFF
>NA|TRBJ1-2|few|TRBV6-4
TGTGCCAGCACTCCTTCGTGGGACAACAGATATGGCTACACCTTC
CASTPSWDNRYGYTF
>TRBD2|TRBJ2-5|NA|TRBV9
TGTGCCAGCAGCGTCCTGGGGCGGGGGGGCCAAGAGACCCAGTACTTC
CASSVLGRGGQETQYF
>NA|TRBJ1-1|NA|TRBV6-4
TGTGCCAGCAGCACAGATATGAACACTGAAGCTTTCTTT
CASSTDMNTEAFF
>NA|TRBJ1-1|few|TRBV15
TGTGCCACCAGCCCCCAGAGGAGGAACGCTGAAGCTTTCTTT
CATSPQRRNAEAFF
>NA|TRBJ2-7|NA|TRBV9
TGTGCCAGCAGCGCCACCGATGCAGGAGGCTACGAGCAGTACTTC
CASSATDAGGYEQYF
>NA|TRBJ2-7|NA|TRBV9
TGTGCCAGCAGCGTAGGGCCAGGGGACGAGCAGTACTTC
CASSVGPGDEQYF
>TRBD1|TRBJ2-7|NA|TRBV4-2
TGTGCCAGCAGCCAAACAGGGGGGCCCTACGAGCAGTACTTC
CASSQTGGPYEQYF
>NA|TRBJ2-3|NA|TRBV4-1
TGCGCCAGCAGCCAGTTCCTAGCACTTGATACGCAGTATTTT
CASSQFLALDTQYF
>NA|TRBJ1-5|NA|TRBV15
TGTGCCACCAGCAGAGATTACCCGCAGGGCGCAATGGATCAGCCCCAGCATTTT
CATSRDYPQGAMDQPQHF
>TRBD1|TRBJ1-2|NA|TRBV6-6
TGTGCCAGCAGCCCCAATCGGGACAGACCCTCTCGGGGCTACACCTTC
CASSPNRDRPSRGYTF
>TRBD1|TRBJ1-2|NA|TRBV6-5
TGTGCCAGCAGACGGTCCACAGGGGGAGGTGGCTACACCTTC
CASRRSTGGGGYTF
>NA|TRBJ1-1|medium-sized|TRBV19
TGTGCCAGTAGTATCGGGAACACTGAAGCTTTCTTT
CASSIGNTEAFF
>TRBD1|TRBJ1-6|NA|TRBV18
TGTGCCAGCTCACCATACGGACAGGACAATTCACCCCTCCACTTT
CASSPYGQDNSPLHF
>NA|TRBJ1-2|NA|TRBV15
TGTGCCACCAGCAGAGATATCCCCAAGGGAGGGCAGAACTATGGCTACACCTTC
CATSRDIPKGGQNYGYTF
>NA|TRBJ1-2|NA|TRBV7-9
TGTGCCAGCAGCCCCCAGGATAACTATGGCTACACCTTC
CASSPQDNYGYTF
>NA|TRBJ2-7|NA|TRBV12-5
TGTGCTAGTGGTTTGCCGACCCCGGGGTGGTCCTACGAGCAGTACTTC
CASGLPTPGWSYEQYF
>NA|TRBJ2-1|NA|TRBV6-5
TGTGCCAGCAGTTACTATGGCGGGGAGTTCTTC
CASSYYGGEFF
>TRBD2|TRBJ2-1|NA|TRBV10-3
TGTGCCATCAGGCCGGACTGGGGGGGTGAGCAGTTCTTC
CAIRPDWGGEQFF